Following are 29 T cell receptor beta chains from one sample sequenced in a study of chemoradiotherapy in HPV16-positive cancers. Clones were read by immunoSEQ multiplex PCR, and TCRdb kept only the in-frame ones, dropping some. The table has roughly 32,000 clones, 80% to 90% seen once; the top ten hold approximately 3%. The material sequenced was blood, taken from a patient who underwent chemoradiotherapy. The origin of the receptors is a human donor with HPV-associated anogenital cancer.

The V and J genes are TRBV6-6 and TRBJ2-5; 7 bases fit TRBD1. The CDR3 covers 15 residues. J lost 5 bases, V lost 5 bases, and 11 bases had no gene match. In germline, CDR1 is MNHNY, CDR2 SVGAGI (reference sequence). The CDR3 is CASSRDSPLWETQYF. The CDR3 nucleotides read TGTGCCAGCAGTCGGGACAGCCCCTTGTGGGAGACCCAGTACTTC.

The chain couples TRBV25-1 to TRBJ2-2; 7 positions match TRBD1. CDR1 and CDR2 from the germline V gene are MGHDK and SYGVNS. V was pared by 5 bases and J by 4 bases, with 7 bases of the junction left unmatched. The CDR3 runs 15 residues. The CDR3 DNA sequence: TGTGCCAGCAGTAACCGACAGGGATCCACCGGGGAGCTGTTTTTT. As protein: CASSNRQGSTGELFF.

CDR3 amino acids: CASSEGSAGVGEQFF. The CDR3 coding sequence is TGTGCCAGCAGTGAGGGGTCTGCGGGGGTTGGGGAGCAGTTCTTC. This sequence joins TRBV2 and TRBJ2-1; TRBD2 matches 7 bases. V was clipped by 3 bases and J by 10 bases; unmatched bases: 12. The length of the CDR3 is 15 residues. Germline V lookup: CDR1 SNHLY, CDR2 FYNNEI. The full variable domain, completed using reference TRBV2 and TRBJ2-1, is EPEVTQTPSHQVTQMGQEVILRCVPISNHLYFYWYRQILGQKVEFLVSFYNNEISEKSEIFDDQFSVERPDGSNFTLKIRSTKLEDSAMYFCASSEGSAGVGEQFFGPGTRLTVL.

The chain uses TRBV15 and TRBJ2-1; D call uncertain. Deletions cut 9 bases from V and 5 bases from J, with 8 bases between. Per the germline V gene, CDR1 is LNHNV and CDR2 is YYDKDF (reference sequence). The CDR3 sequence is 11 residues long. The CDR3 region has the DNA TGTGCCACTCTGGACGACAATGAGCAGTTCTTC. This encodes CATLDDNEQFF. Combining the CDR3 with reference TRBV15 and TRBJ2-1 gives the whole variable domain DAMVIQNPRYQVTQFGKPVTLSCSQTLNHNVMYWYQQKSSQAPKLLFHYYDKDFNNEADTPDNFQSRRPNTSFCFLDIRSPGLGDTAMYLCATLDDNEQFFGPGTRLTVL.

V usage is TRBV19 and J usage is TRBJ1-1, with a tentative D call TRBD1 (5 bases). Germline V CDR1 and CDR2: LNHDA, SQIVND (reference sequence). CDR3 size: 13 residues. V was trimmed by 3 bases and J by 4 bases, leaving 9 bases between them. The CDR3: CASSIVQGTEAFF. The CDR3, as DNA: TGTGCCAGTAGTATTGTTCAGGGCACTGAAGCTTTCTTT.

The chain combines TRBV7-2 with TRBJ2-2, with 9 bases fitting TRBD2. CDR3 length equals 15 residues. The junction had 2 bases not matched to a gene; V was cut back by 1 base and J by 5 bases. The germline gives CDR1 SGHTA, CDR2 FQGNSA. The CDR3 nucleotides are TGTGCCAGCAGCTTAGGGGGACTAGCTACCGGGGAGCTGTTTTTT. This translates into CASSLGGLATGELFF.

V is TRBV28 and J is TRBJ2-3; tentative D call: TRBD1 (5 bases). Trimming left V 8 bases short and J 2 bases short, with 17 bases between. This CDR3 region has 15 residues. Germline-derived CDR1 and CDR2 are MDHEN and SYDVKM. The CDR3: CASGRRQSFTDTQYF. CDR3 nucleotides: TGTGCCAGCGGGCGGCGACAGAGCTTCACAGATACGCAGTATTTT.

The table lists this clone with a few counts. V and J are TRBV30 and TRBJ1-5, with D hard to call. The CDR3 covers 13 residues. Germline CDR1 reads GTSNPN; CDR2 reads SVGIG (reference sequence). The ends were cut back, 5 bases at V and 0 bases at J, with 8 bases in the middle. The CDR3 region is CAWARDSNQPQHF. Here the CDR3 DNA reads TGTGCCTGGGCACGCGATAGCAATCAGCCCCAGCATTTT.

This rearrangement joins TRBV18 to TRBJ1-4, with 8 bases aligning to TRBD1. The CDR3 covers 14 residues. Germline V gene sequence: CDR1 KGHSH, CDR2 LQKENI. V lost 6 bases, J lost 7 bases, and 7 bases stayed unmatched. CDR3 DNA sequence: TGTGCCAGCTCCGCGACAGGGGAGGGTGAAAAACTGTTTTTT. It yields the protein CASSATGEGEKLFF.

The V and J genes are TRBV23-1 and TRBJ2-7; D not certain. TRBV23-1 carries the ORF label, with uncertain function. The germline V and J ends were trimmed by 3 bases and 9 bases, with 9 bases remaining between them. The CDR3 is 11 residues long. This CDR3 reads CASSHFVGQYF. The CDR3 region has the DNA TGCGCCAGCAGTCACTTCGTAGGGCAGTACTTC.

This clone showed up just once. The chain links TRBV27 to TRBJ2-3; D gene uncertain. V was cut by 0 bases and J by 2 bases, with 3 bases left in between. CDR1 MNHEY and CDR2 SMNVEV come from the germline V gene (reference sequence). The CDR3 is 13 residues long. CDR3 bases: TGTGCCAGCAGTTTATCCCTCACAGATACGCAGTATTTT. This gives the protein CASSLSLTDTQYF.

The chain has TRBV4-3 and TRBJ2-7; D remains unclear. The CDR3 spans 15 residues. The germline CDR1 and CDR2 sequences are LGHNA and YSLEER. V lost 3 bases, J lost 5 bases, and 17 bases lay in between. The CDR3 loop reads CASSHQTGMIDEQYF. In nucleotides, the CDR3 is TGCGCCAGCAGCCACCAAACGGGCATGATTGACGAGCAGTACTTC.

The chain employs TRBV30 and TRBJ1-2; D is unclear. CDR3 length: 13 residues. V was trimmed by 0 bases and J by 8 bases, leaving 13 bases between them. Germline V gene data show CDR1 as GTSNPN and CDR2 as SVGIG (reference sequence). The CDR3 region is CAWSVPTTGGYTF. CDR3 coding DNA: TGTGCCTGGAGTGTACCCACGACGGGGGGCTACACCTTC. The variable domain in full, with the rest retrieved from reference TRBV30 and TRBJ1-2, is SQTIHQWPATLVQPVGSPLSLECTVEGTSNPNLYWYRQAAGRGLQLLFYSVGIGQISSEVPQNLSASRPQDRQFILSSKKLLLSDSGFYLCAWSVPTTGGYTFGSGTRLTVV.

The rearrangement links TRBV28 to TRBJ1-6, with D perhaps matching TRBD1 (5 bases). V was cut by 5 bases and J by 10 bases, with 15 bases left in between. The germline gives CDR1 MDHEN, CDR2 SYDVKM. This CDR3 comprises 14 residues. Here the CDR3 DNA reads TGTGCCAGCAGTCCGCCTGCTAGGGGATCACCCCTCCACTTT. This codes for CASSPPARGSPLHF. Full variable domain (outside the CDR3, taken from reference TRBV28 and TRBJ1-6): DVKVTQSSRYLVKRTGEKVFLECVQDMDHENMFWYRQDPGLGLRLIYFSYDVKMKEKGDIPEGYSVSREKKERFSLILESASTNQTSMYLCASSPPARGSPLHFGNGTRLTVT.

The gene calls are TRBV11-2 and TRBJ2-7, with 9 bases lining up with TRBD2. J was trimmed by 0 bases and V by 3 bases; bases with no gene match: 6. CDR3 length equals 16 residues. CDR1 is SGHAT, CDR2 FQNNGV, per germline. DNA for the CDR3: TGTGCCAGCAGCTTGGCTAGCGGGGTGAGCTCCTACGAGCAGTACTTC. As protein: CASSLASGVSSYEQYF.

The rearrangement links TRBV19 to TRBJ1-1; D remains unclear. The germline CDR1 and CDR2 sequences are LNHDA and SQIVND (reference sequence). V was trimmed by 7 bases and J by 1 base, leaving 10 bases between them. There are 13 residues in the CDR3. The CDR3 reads CASNNGWNTEAFF. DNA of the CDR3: TGTGCCAGTAACAACGGATGGAACACTGAAGCTTTCTTT.

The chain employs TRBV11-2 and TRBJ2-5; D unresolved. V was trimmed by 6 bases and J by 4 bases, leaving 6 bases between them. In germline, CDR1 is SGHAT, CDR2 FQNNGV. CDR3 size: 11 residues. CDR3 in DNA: TGTGCCAGCAGTTCTAGAGAGACCCAGTACTTC. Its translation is CASSSRETQYF.

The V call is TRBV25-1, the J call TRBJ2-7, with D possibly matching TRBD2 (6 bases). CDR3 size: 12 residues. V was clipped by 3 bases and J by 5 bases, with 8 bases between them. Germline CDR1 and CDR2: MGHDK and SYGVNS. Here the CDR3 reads CASSEWGDEQYF. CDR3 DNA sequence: TGTGCCAGCAGTGAGTGGGGGGACGAGCAGTACTTC.

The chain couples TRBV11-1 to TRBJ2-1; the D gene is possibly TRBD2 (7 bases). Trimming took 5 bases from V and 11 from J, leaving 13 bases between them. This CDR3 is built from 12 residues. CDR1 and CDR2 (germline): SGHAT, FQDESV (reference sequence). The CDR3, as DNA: TGTGCCAGCAGCCTGGGGGGGGCCCAGCAGTTCTTC. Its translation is CASSLGGAQQFF.

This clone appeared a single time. The CDR3 nucleotides are TGTGCCAGCTCACCACCTACTGGGGTGGAAGCTTTCTTT. It encodes CASSPPTGVEAFF. The rearrangement links TRBV18 to TRBJ1-1, with no clear D. CDR3 length: 13 amino acids. Trimming took 0 bases from V and 8 from J, leaving 10 bases between them. Germline-derived CDR1 and CDR2 are KGHSH and LQKENI.

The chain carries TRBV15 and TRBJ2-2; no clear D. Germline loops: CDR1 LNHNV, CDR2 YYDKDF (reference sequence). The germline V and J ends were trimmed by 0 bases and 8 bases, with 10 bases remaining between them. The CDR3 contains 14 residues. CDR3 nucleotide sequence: TGTGCCACCAGCAGAGATCAACGAAGGGGGGAGCTGTTTTTT. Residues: CATSRDQRRGELFF.

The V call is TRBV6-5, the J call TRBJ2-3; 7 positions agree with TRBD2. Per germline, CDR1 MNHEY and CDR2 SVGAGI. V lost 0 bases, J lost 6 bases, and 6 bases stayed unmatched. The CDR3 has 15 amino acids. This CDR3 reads CASSYSGGAIDTQYF. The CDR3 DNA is TGTGCCAGCAGTTACTCGGGAGGGGCAATCGATACGCAGTATTTT.

CDR3 amino acids: CASSVDPGDNSPLHF. The DNA of the CDR3 is TGTGCCAGCAGCGTAGATCCAGGGGATAATTCACCCCTCCACTTT. The rearrangement uses TRBV9 and TRBJ1-6; maybe TRBD1 (6 bases). Germline V gives CDR1 SGDLS, CDR2 YYNGEE. Deletions cut 0 bases from V and 5 bases from J, with 9 bases between. This CDR3 spans 15 amino acids.

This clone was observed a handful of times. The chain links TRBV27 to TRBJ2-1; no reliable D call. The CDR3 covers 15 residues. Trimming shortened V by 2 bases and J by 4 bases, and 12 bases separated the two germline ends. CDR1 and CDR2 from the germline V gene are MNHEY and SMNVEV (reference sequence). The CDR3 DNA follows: TGTGCCAGCAGTTTAACGTCTCTACCATACAATGAGCAGTTCTTC. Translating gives CASSLTSLPYNEQFF.

As DNA, the CDR3 is TGCGCCAGCAGCCCAGCGGGGGAAGAGACCCAGTACTTC. It codes for CASSPAGEETQYF. This chain joins TRBV5-1 and TRBJ2-5; 8 bases fit TRBD2. Germline V gives CDR1 SGHRS, CDR2 YFSETQ. The CDR3 spans 13 residues. The ends lost 4 bases at V and 3 bases at J; junction bases unmatched: 2.

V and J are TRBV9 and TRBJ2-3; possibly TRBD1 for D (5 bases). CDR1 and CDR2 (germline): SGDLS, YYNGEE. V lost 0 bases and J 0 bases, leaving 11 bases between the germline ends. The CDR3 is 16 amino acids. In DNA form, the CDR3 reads TGTGCCAGCAGCGTAGAGGGGCGCTCTAGCACAGATACGCAGTATTTT. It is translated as CASSVEGRSSTDTQYF. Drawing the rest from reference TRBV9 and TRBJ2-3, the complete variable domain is DSGVTQTPKHLITATGQRVTLRCSPRSGDLSVYWYQQSLDQGLQFLIQYYNGEERAKGNILERFSAQQFPDLHSELNLSSLELGDSALYFCASSVEGRSSTDTQYFGPGTRLTVL.

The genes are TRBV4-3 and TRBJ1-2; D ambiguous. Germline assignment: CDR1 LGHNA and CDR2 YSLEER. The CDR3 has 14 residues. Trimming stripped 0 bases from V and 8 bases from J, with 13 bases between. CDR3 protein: CASSQEVGVGGYTF. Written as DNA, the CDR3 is TGCGCCAGCAGCCAAGAGGTAGGCGTCGGGGGCTACACCTTC.

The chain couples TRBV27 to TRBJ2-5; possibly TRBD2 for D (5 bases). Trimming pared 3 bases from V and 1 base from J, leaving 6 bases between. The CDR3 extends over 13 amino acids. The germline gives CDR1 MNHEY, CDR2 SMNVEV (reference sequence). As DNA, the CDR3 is TGTGCCAGCAGTTTCGGGGTCCAAGAGACCCAGTACTTC. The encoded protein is CASSFGVQETQYF.

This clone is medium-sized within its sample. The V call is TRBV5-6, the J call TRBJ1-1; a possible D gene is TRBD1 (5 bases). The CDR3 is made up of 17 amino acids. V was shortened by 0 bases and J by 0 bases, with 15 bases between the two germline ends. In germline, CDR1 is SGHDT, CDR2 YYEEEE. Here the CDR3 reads CASSLAEGLLMNTEAFF. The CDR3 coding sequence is TGTGCCAGCAGCTTGGCAGAGGGACTCCTCATGAACACTGAAGCTTTCTTT.